The 18 T cell receptor beta chains given below trace back to one sample, sequenced in a study of blood T cell repertoires in COVID-19. Measured with immunoSEQ multiplex PCR; TCRdb has only the in-frame clones, and not every one. The table has tens of thousands of clones, 81% seen once. The sequencing sample was made of peripheral blood. The origin of the receptors is a man aged 50 to 60 with active or convalescent COVID-19.

The chain recombines TRBV28 with TRBJ2-3, with TRBD2 matching over 9 bases. The CDR3 runs to 13 residues. The V and J ends lost 6 bases and 4 bases, in that order; junction bases with no gene match: 2. CDR1 is MDHEN and CDR2 is SYDVKM in the germline V gene. The CDR3 region is CASRGLASDTQYF. In nucleotides, the CDR3 is TGTGCCAGCAGAGGACTAGCGTCAGATACGCAGTATTTT.

The CDR3 loop reads CAISDTSGAYEQYF. The DNA for the CDR3 is TGTGCCATCAGTGATACTAGCGGCGCCTACGAGCAGTACTTC. V and J are TRBV10-3 and TRBJ2-7; 8 bases are a match to TRBD2. J was trimmed by 2 bases and V by 3 bases; bases with no gene match: 3. Looked up from germline, CDR1 is ENHRY and CDR2 is SYGVKD. This CDR3 contains 14 residues.

This clone was observed once. The chain joins TRBV2 to TRBJ2-1; TRBD1 matches at 8 bases. Germline V gene data show CDR1 as SNHLY and CDR2 as FYNNEI. The junction had 6 bases not matched to a gene; V was cut back by 6 bases and J by 2 bases. The CDR3 is 15 residues long. This chain's CDR3 is CASSADRGAYNEQFF. The CDR3 coding sequence is TGTGCCAGCAGCGCCGACAGGGGAGCCTACAATGAGCAGTTCTTC.

The chain joins TRBV30 to TRBJ1-2; D is uncertain. V was trimmed by 8 bases and J by 0 bases, leaving 13 bases between them. CDR3 length: 13 amino acids. Per germline, CDR1 GTSNPN and CDR2 SVGIG (reference sequence). The CDR3 loop is CAQRELANYGYTF. CDR3 in DNA: TGTGCCCAACGGGAGTTAGCTAACTATGGCTACACCTTC.

This chain connects TRBV6-5 to TRBJ2-7; no reliable D call. V gave up 6 bases and J gave up 2 bases, with 17 bases separating them. There are 15 residues in the CDR3. CDR1 is MNHEY, CDR2 SVGAGI, per germline. The CDR3 sequence: CASSVKTADTYEQYF. CDR3 nucleotide sequence: TGTGCCAGCAGCGTTAAGACTGCTGATACCTACGAGCAGTACTTC.

This chain joins TRBV5-5 and TRBJ2-7; D gene uncertain. The CDR3 is 16 amino acids. The ends were cut back, 0 bases at V and 0 bases at J, with 13 bases in the middle. Germline V CDR1 and CDR2: SGHKS, YYEKEE (reference sequence). Written as DNA, the CDR3 is TGTGCCAGCAGCTTGGAAGGCAGGTCAAACTCCTACGAGCAGTACTTC. It yields the protein CASSLEGRSNSYEQYF.

The J gene is TRBJ2-4, the V gene TRBV21-1; the table's D call, TRBD2, has no DNA check behind it. TRBV21-1 counts as a pseudogene. The CDR3 extends over 21 amino acids. The DNA of the CDR3 is TGTGCCAGCAGCAAAGCGCTTTACAGCGGGAGGGCCTTGTTGACCAAAAACATTCAGTACTTC. It is translated as CASSKALYSGRALLTKNIQYF.

The genes are TRBV25-1 and TRBJ2-7, with a tentative D call TRBD1 (6 bases). This CDR3 has 16 amino acids. The germline V and J ends were trimmed by 1 base and 0 bases, with 13 bases remaining between them. Germline lookup yields CDR1 MGHDK and CDR2 SYGVNS. The CDR3 sequence is CASSESGVYISYEQYF. The CDR3 coding sequence is TGTGCCAGCAGTGAATCAGGGGTCTATATCTCCTACGAGCAGTACTTC.

The genes are TRBV5-1 and TRBJ2-2, with TRBD1 as a possible D gene (5 bases). CDR1 and CDR2 from the germline V gene are SGHRS and YFSETQ. CDR3 length: 14 amino acids. The germline V and J ends were trimmed by 6 bases and 6 bases, with 15 bases remaining between them. The CDR3 coding sequence is TGCGCCAGCAATGGGGCTGCCGGATCCGGGGAGCTGTTTTTT. Translating it yields CASNGAAGSGELFF.

The gene calls are TRBV2 and TRBJ1-6; 7 nucleotides agree with TRBD1. The CDR3 runs to 16 residues. With 6 bases clipped from V and 8 bases from J, the junction kept 13 bases outside the gene matches. Looked up from germline, CDR1 is SNHLY and CDR2 is FYNNEI. The CDR3 nucleotides are TGTGCCAGCAGAGCGAACAGGGGCGGGGTGGATTCACCCCTCCACTTT. Amino acids: CASRANRGGVDSPLHF.

J is TRBJ1-2 and V is TRBV6-5; 10 bases match TRBD1. The junction had 3 bases not matched to a gene; V was cut back by 1 base and J by 7 bases. This CDR3 has 14 residues. The germline gives CDR1 MNHEY, CDR2 SVGAGI. CDR3 nucleotide sequence: TGTGCCAGCAGTTACTGGACAGGGGGGTTTGGCTACACCTTC. It specifies CASSYWTGGFGYTF.

The chain combines TRBV2 with TRBJ2-3; 12 bases agree with TRBD2. This CDR3 comprises 14 residues. The germline V gene has CDR1 SNHLY and CDR2 FYNNEI. Germline trimming cut 9 bases from V and 7 bases from J; bases unmatched to any gene: 8. CDR3 region: CASCATSGRNTQYF. Written as DNA, the CDR3 is TGTGCCAGTTGTGCGACTAGCGGGAGAAATACGCAGTATTTT.

This rearrangement joins TRBV19 to TRBJ1-5; 7 bases are a match to TRBD1. The V segment lost 5 bases and the J segment 6 bases; nucleotides outside the gene matches: 13. CDR3 size: 16 residues. Germline V lookup: CDR1 LNHDA, CDR2 SQIVND (reference sequence). CDR3 sequence (DNA): TGTGCCAGTAGTGCCCGACGACAGGGAGTGGGTCAGCCCCAGCATTTT. Its translation: CASSARRQGVGQPQHF. Full variable domain (rest looked up from reference TRBV19 and TRBJ1-5): DGGITQSPKYLFRKEGQNVTLSCEQNLNHDAMYWYRQDPGQGLRLIYYSQIVNDFQKGDIAEGYSVSREKKESFPLTVTSAQKNPTAFYLCASSARRQGVGQPQHFGDGTRLSIL.

This clone has just one count. The J gene is TRBJ1-4, the V gene TRBV19, with a tentative D call TRBD1 (5 bases). The germline V gene has CDR1 LNHDA and CDR2 SQIVND (reference sequence). V lost 2 bases to trimming and J lost 8 bases, with 12 bases between them. This CDR3 spans 14 amino acids. As DNA, the CDR3 is TGTGCCAGTAGTATATCCCGGACAAAGGAAAAACTGTTTTTT. Translating it yields CASSISRTKEKLFF.

The chain links TRBV2 to TRBJ2-1, with TRBD2 matching 7 bases. CDR1 is SNHLY, CDR2 FYNNEI, per germline. The CDR3 runs to 13 residues. The V segment lost 7 bases and the J segment 4 bases; nucleotides outside the gene matches: 4. In DNA form, the CDR3 reads TGTGCCAGCAACGGCGGGGGATACAATGAGCAGTTCTTC. This gives the protein CASNGGGYNEQFF.

This sequence joins TRBV5-4 and TRBJ2-1; 8 bases are a match to TRBD1. Germline loops: CDR1 SGHNT, CDR2 YYREEE (reference sequence). The length of the CDR3 is 16 residues. V shed 2 bases and J 4 bases; nucleotides not matched to a gene: 8. CDR3 protein: CASSFQGALYYNEQFF. The CDR3 coding sequence is TGTGCCAGCAGCTTTCAGGGGGCGCTTTATTACAATGAGCAGTTCTTC.

The gene calls are TRBV21-1 and TRBJ2-7; the table's D gene call, TRBD2, was not cross checked with the DNA. TRBV21-1 is shown as a pseudogene. The CDR3 has 19 residues. The CDR3 sequence is CASSKVGTSGGGSSYEQYF. The DNA of the CDR3 is TGTGCCAGCAGCAAAGTCGGGACTAGCGGGGGGGGAAGCTCCTACGAGCAGTACTTC.

Only a few counts were recorded for this clone. The CDR3 reads CSVGQKETQYF. The CDR3 coding sequence is TGCAGCGTCGGACAGAAAGAGACCCAGTACTTC. The V call is TRBV29-1, the J call TRBJ2-5; D is perhaps TRBD1 (6 bases). This CDR3 is built from 11 residues. The V end was cut by 6 bases, the J end by 3 bases, with 8 bases between. Germline CDR1 SQVTM, CDR2 ANQGSEA.